A selection of T cell receptor beta chains follows, all from one sample in a study of CD8+ T cells in alopecia areata. Data came from immunoSEQ multiplex PCR; TCRdb stores just in-frame clones and leaves some out. The sample has about 140,000 clones; about 51% are singletons. The sequencing used CD4+ T cells sorted from blood, collected at week 0. Source of these receptors: a human donor with alopecia areata. Each CDR3 is given with its conserved first and last residue. Each record gives: D gene, J gene, CDR3 length, clone size, V gene, CDR3 protein, CDR3 DNA. D genes are given only for firm matches. For some rows the clone size is stated as once, few or many, or as a class when expanded; others skip it.

. TRBJ2-7 13 . TRBV29-1 CSVEIARSAEQYF TGCAGCGTAGAGATAGCTCGGTCCGCCGAGCAGTACTTC
. TRBJ1-1 15 few TRBV5-4 CASSLDVRLNTEAFF TGTGCCAGCAGCTTGGATGTACGGCTGAACACTGAAGCTTTCTTT
TRBD1 TRBJ2-3 18 few TRBV10-3 CAITTAPGTGAIADTQYF TGTGCCATCACCACGGCCCCCGGGACAGGGGCTATCGCAGATACGCAGTATTTT
TRBD2 TRBJ2-7 15 . TRBV7-2 CASSPLAGPPYEQYF TGTGCCAGCAGCCCCCTAGCGGGCCCTCCCTACGAGCAGTACTTC
. TRBJ2-1 14 . TRBV29-1 CSVLTGSSYNEQFF TGCAGCGTTTTAACAGGGAGCTCCTACAATGAGCAGTTCTTC
TRBD2 TRBJ2-7 14 . TRBV19 CASSIGGGPTEQYF TGTGCCAGTAGTATCGGGGGAGGGCCCACCGAGCAGTACTTC
. TRBJ2-2 18 . TRBV14 CASSRRGLLQLDTGELFF TGTGCCAGCAGCCGCCGGGGACTCCTGCAACTCGACACCGGGGAGCTGTTTTTT
. TRBJ2-1 16 . TRBV19 CASSTLSYGGHNEQFF TGTGCCAGTAGTACCCTGTCCTATGGGGGGCACAATGAGCAGTTCTTC
. TRBJ2-3 15 . TRBV9 CASSVVEGSTDTQYF TGTGCCAGCAGCGTAGTCGAGGGGAGCACAGATACGCAGTATTTT
. TRBJ1-4 12 . TRBV19 CASSTPGEKLFF TGTGCCAGTAGTACGCCGGGTGAAAAACTGTTTTTT
TRBD1 TRBJ2-6 18 . TRBV14 CASSPRNRGYSGANVLTF TGTGCCAGCAGCCCACGCAACAGGGGGTACTCTGGGGCCAACGTCCTGACTTTC
TRBD1 TRBJ1-2 15 . TRBV7-2 CASSPGTGQYHGYTF TGTGCCAGCAGCCCAGGGACAGGGCAGTACCATGGCTACACCTTC
. TRBJ2-5 15 . TRBV5-4 CASSLELEPRKTQYF TGTGCCAGCAGCTTGGAATTGGAACCGAGGAAGACCCAGTACTTC
. TRBJ2-7 13 . TRBV30 CAWSVGLIYEQYF TGTGCCTGGAGTGTAGGGCTAATCTACGAGCAGTACTTC
. TRBJ2-6 18 . TRBV7-2 CASSLHGGTTSGANVLTF TGTGCCAGCAGCTTACATGGGGGCACTACCTCTGGGGCCAACGTCCTGACTTTC
. TRBJ1-1 15 few TRBV6-5 CASSYSIRGDTEAFF TGTGCCAGCAGTTACTCGATTCGGGGAGACACTGAAGCTTTCTTT
TRBD1 TRBJ2-7 13 . TRBV29-1 CSVEGQGISEQYF TGCAGCGTTGAAGGACAGGGGATTAGCGAGCAGTACTTC
. TRBJ2-2 14 . TRBV28 CASGDLWNTGELFF TGTGCCAGCGGGGACTTGTGGAACACCGGGGAGCTGTTTTTT
TRBD2 TRBJ2-7 15 . TRBV15 CATQAVSGGAYEQYF TGTGCCACCCAGGCCGTTTCTGGGGGGGCCTACGAGCAGTACTTC
. TRBJ1-2 16 . TRBV5-4 CASSLGGATANYGYTF TGTGCCAGCAGCTTGGGAGGCGCTACCGCTAACTATGGCTACACCTTC
. TRBJ2-7 12 few TRBV29-1 CSVGTSGGEQYF TGCAGCGTTGGAACTTCAGGTGGGGAGCAGTACTTC
. TRBJ2-2 13 . TRBV29-1 CSGGTSNTGELFF TGCAGCGGGGGGACCTCGAACACCGGGGAGCTGTTTTTT
. TRBJ2-2 13 . TRBV30 CAWSGFRTGELFF TGTGCCTGGAGTGGCTTCCGCACCGGGGAGCTGTTTTTT
. TRBJ2-7 14 few TRBV5-1 CASSLVRASGEQYF TGCGCCAGCAGCTTAGTTAGAGCTTCGGGGGAGCAGTACTTC
TRBD2 TRBJ2-3 14 . TRBV29-1 CSARTGLAGDTQYF TGCAGCGCGCGGACGGGACTAGCGGGTGATACGCAGTATTTT
. TRBJ2-6 13 . TRBV2 CASRDSGANVLTF TGTGCCAGCAGGGACTCTGGGGCCAACGTCCTGACTTTC
. TRBJ2-6 16 few TRBV30 CAWSPPSISGANVLTF TGTGCCTGGAGTCCTCCCTCTATCTCTGGGGCCAACGTCCTGACTTTC
. TRBJ1-1 12 . TRBV9 CASSPLTGEAFF TGTGCCAGCAGCCCCTTGACGGGTGAAGCTTTCTTT
TRBD1 TRBJ2-7 15 . TRBV5-4 CASSLPGQGGYEQYF TGTGCCAGCAGCTTACCGGGACAGGGAGGCTACGAGCAGTACTTC
. TRBJ2-1 12 . TRBV30 CSGSLWVNEQFF TGTAGTGGGTCCCTGTGGGTCAATGAGCAGTTCTTC
. TRBJ1-2 16 few TRBV28 CASSLSRARFNYGYTF TGTGCCAGCAGTTTATCCAGGGCACGCTTTAACTATGGCTACACCTTC
. TRBJ2-3 11 . TRBV29-1 CSTGVGDTQYF TGCAGCACAGGAGTCGGGGATACGCAGTATTTT
. TRBJ1-2 12 . TRBV30 CAWKSTGPGYTF TGTGCCTGGAAATCGACCGGGCCGGGCTACACCTTC
. TRBJ2-7 16 . TRBV30 CAWSSLRGAALYEQYF TGTGCCTGGAGTTCGTTACGGGGCGCGGCCCTCTACGAGCAGTACTTC
. TRBJ2-2 15 once TRBV7-2 CASSPQGSNTGELFF TGTGCCAGCAGCCCCCAGGGCTCAAACACCGGGGAGCTGTTTTTT
. TRBJ2-2 14 . TRBV7-3 CASSLQGFTGELFF TGTGCCAGCAGTCTTCAGGGGTTCACCGGGGAGCTGTTTTTT
TRBD1 TRBJ2-7 18 . TRBV30 CAWSVSPTMTGSSYEQYF TGTGCCTGGAGTGTAAGTCCAACCATGACAGGGAGCTCCTACGAGCAGTACTTC
. TRBJ2-3 16 . TRBV7-2 CASSLALLGNTDTQYF TGTGCCAGCAGCTTAGCTCTCTTAGGGAACACAGATACGCAGTATTTT
. TRBJ2-5 12 . TRBV6-1 CASRPFIETQYF TGTGCCAGCAGACCCTTCATAGAGACCCAGTACTTC
. TRBJ2-7 12 once TRBV6-5 CASRDGSYEQYF TGTGCCAGCCGGGACGGATCCTACGAGCAGTACTTC
. TRBJ1-2 12 few TRBV6-5 CASSTGVWGYTF TGTGCCAGCAGTACTGGGGTGTGGGGCTACACCTTC
. TRBJ2-3 11 . TRBV5-1 CASRSTDTQYF TGCGCCAGCAGGAGCACAGATACGCAGTATTTT
. TRBJ2-6 19 . TRBV7-9 CASQDERDTQYSGANVLTF TGTGCCAGCCAAGATGAACGGGACACCCAATACTCTGGGGCCAACGTCCTGACTTTC
TRBD1 TRBJ2-7 16 . TRBV19 CASTTLGTGGRTEQYF TGTGCCAGTACTACCCTGGGGACAGGGGGCCGGACCGAGCAGTACTTC
. TRBJ2-5 13 . TRBV7-2 CASSLGPQETQYF TGTGCCAGCAGCTTAGGCCCTCAAGAGACCCAGTACTTC
TRBD2 TRBJ2-4 15 few TRBV4-1 CASSQPSGRGDIQYF TGCGCCAGCAGCCAACCTAGCGGGAGAGGGGACATTCAGTACTTC